The rows below give T cell receptor beta chains drawn from one sample of a study of response to subunit inactivated influenza vaccine. TCRdb used MiXCR to reprocess the RT-PCR reads, holding one entry per CDR3 protein. The repertoire has approximately 730,000 distinct CDR3 sequences, approximately 15% of them found once; the top ten carry 6.5% to 8.5%. Sample: PBMCs from blood, taken less than 15 days before vaccination. These receptors were taken from a man aged 45-65 years who received an inactivated influenza vaccine. Each CDR3 is given with its conserved first and last residue. The D gene is left open where the match is weak. The listing skips clone size in some rows; elsewhere it reads once, few, many or a size class.

NA	many	TRBV6-2/TRBV6-3	TRBJ2-2	TGTGCCAGCAGCCGTACGGACGGAAACACCGGGGAGCTGTTTTTT	CASSRTDGNTGELFF
NA	NA	TRBV29-1	TRBJ2-3	TGCAGCGTTGAAAGAGAACCCACAGATACGCAGTATTTT	CSVEREPTDTQYF
TRBD1	once	TRBV5-1	TRBJ2-5	TGCGCCAGCAGCTTGGGCATTCCGGGACAGGGGGCCTTACAAGAGACCCAGTACTTC	CASSLGIPGQGALQETQYF
NA	few	TRBV11-2	TRBJ2-7	TGTGCCAGCAGCTTATTTAAGGGCTCCTACGAGCAGTACTTC	CASSLFKGSYEQYF
NA	few	TRBV11-2	TRBJ2-2	TGTGCCAGCAGCTCTTACTCCACCGGGGAGCTGTTTTTT	CASSSYSTGELFF
NA	NA	TRBV4-2	TRBJ1-2	TGTGCCAGCAGCCAAGACGACGTAACGGGTGGCTACACCTTC	CASSQDDVTGGYTF
NA	many	TRBV29-1	TRBJ1-1	TGCAGCGGAACGAGGGGCGGTATAATGAACACTGAAGCTTTCTTT	CSGTRGGIMNTEAFF
NA	NA	TRBV5-4	TRBJ2-1	TGTGCCAGCAGCTTGGTTGCTGCCAATGAGCAGTTCTTC	CASSLVAANEQFF
NA	NA	TRBV10-2	TRBJ2-1	TGCGCCAGCAGTGATGGACAATCCTCCTACAATGAGCAGTTCTTC	CASSDGQSSYNEQFF
NA	NA	TRBV20-1	TRBJ1-5	TGCAGTGCTACCAGGGACATCGATCAGCCCCAGCATTTT	CSATRDIDQPQHF
NA	few	TRBV5-1	TRBJ1-1	TGCGCCAGCAGCTTGGCCACAGGCCGGAACACTGAAGCTTTCTTT	CASSLATGRNTEAFF
TRBD2	few	TRBV11-2	TRBJ2-7	TGTGCCAGCAGCTTGAGTGGGCTAGCGGGAGGCGAGCAGTACTTC	CASSLSGLAGGEQYF
NA	NA	TRBV4-3	TRBJ2-1	TGCGCCAGCAGCCAAGAGAAGGGGATATCCTACAATGAGCAGTTCTTC	CASSQEKGISYNEQFF
NA	NA	TRBV11-2	TRBJ2-1	TGTGCCAGCAGCTCACTCCGGGACTACAATGAGCAGTTCTTC	CASSSLRDYNEQFF
NA	NA	TRBV7-9	TRBJ2-7	TGTGCCAGCAGCTTAGCGGCAGGGTCTACCTACGAGCAGTACTTC	CASSLAAGSTYEQYF
TRBD1	NA	TRBV5-1	TRBJ2-7	TGCGCCAGCAGCCTATCCCGGGACAGAATACCCTACGAGCAGTACTTC	CASSLSRDRIPYEQYF
TRBD2	few	TRBV29-1	TRBJ2-2	TGCAGCGTTGCCAGCGGGGCGGGCACCGGGGAGCTGTTTTTT	CSVASGAGTGELFF
TRBD2	few	TRBV4-1	TRBJ2-1	TGCGCCAGCAGCCAAAACCGACTAGCGGGGGTTTACAATGAGCAGTTCTTC	CASSQNRLAGVYNEQFF
NA	few	TRBV20-1	TRBJ1-5	TGCAGTGCAAAAGAAAACAACAATCAGCCCCAGCATTTT	CSAKENNNQPQHF
NA	NA	TRBV9	TRBJ2-2	TGTGCCAGCAGCCCCGACCACGGACGGGACAACACCGGGGAGCTGTTTTTT	CASSPDHGRDNTGELFF
NA	NA	TRBV7-2	TRBJ2-3	TGTGCCAGCAGCTTATCGTCTCCACTCCACACAGATACGCAGTATTTT	CASSLSSPLHTDTQYF
NA	NA	TRBV27	TRBJ2-5	TGTGCCAGCAGTTTATCCGAGGAGCAAGAGACCCAGTACTTC	CASSLSEEQETQYF
NA	NA	TRBV4-3	TRBJ2-1	TGCGCCAGCAGCCAAGGAGCCAGGGGTCACGAGCAGTTCTTC	CASSQGARGHEQFF
NA	many	TRBV6-1	TRBJ1-1	TGTGCCAGCATCCAAATGGGGGGTGGGACTGAAGCTTTCTTT	CASIQMGGGTEAFF
TRBD2	many	TRBV29-1	TRBJ2-1	TGCAGCGCAGACCTTGCGGGGGAGGGGAAAAATGAGCAGTTCTTC	CSADLAGEGKNEQFF
NA	NA	TRBV20-1	TRBJ1-2	TGCAGTGCTAGAGGGCGGACATTTGGCTACACCTTC	CSARGRTFGYTF
NA	NA	TRBV24-1	TRBJ2-7	TGTGCCACCAGTGACCGCACGGGGCGGGTTACAAACGAGCAGTACTTC	CATSDRTGRVTNEQYF
TRBD2	NA	TRBV11-2	TRBJ2-5	TGTGCCAGCAGCTTAGATCTGGCGGGAGTTGAGACCCAGTACTTC	CASSLDLAGVETQYF
TRBD1	NA	TRBV2	TRBJ2-2	TGTGCCAGCACCCGGGACAGGGGTACCGGGGAGCTGTTTTTT	CASTRDRGTGELFF
TRBD2	few	TRBV7-2	TRBJ2-1	TGTGCCAGCAGCTTAGTTTCAGCGGGGGGTTACAATGAGCAGTTCTTC	CASSLVSAGGYNEQFF
TRBD2	few	TRBV15	TRBJ2-7	TGTGCCACCAGCAGAGAGGGACTAGCGGGCTTCGAGCAGTACTTC	CATSREGLAGFEQYF
NA	NA	TRBV5-1	TRBJ2-3	TGCGCCAGCAGCTTGCGGGCAACACTAGTGACCCACACAGATACGCAGTATTTT	CASSLRATLVTHTDTQYF
NA	once	TRBV6-5	TRBJ1-2	TGTGCCAGTAAGATTCTCCGTAACTATGGCTACACCTTC	CASKILRNYGYTF
NA	NA	TRBV7-9	TRBJ1-4	TGTGCCAGCAGCCCGGGACTGGGTAATGAAAAACTGTTTTTT	CASSPGLGNEKLFF
NA	NA	TRBV7-2	TRBJ1-5	TGTGCCAGCAGCCAACGAGGAAATCAGCCCCAGCATTTT	CASSQRGNQPQHF
NA	many	TRBV12-3/TRBV12-4	TRBJ1-4	TGTGCCAGCAGCTTGGACCTGCGGGGAAAACTGTTTTTT	CASSLDLRGKLFF
NA	many	TRBV5-4	TRBJ2-1	TGTGCCAGCAGCCCCCGTTTTCTCGGGGAGTTGTTCTTC	CASSPRFLGELFF
NA	few	TRBV5-5	TRBJ1-1	TGTGCCAGCGAAGGGCAGATGAACACTGAAGCTTTCTTT	CASEGQMNTEAFF
TRBD2	NA	TRBV20-1	TRBJ2-7	TGCAGTGCTGGGGGACTAGCGGGGGGACGCCCCTTATCCTCCTACGAGCAGTACTTC	CSAGGLAGGRPLSSYEQYF
NA	NA	TRBV6-5	TRBJ2-3	TGTGCCAGCAGTTACGAATGGGGAACAGATACGCAGTATTTT	CASSYEWGTDTQYF
TRBD1	NA	TRBV5-1	TRBJ1-1	TGCGCCAGCAGCTTTGGACAGGGCTTTGAAGCTTTCTTT	CASSFGQGFEAFF
NA	NA	TRBV6-5	TRBJ1-5	TGTGCCAGCAGTTACTCGGGGCAGGGACGGAATCAGCCCCAGCATTTT	CASSYSGQGRNQPQHF
NA	few	TRBV5-1	TRBJ1-3	TGCGCCAGCAGCCCAGCAGGGATAAACTCTGGAAACACCATATATTTT	CASSPAGINSGNTIYF
TRBD2	few	TRBV20-1	TRBJ2-3	TGCAGTGCTAGGCCCCTAACCCCTAGCGGGGGAGGGATATTCACAGATACGCAGTATTTT	CSARPLTPSGGGIFTDTQYF
NA	many	TRBV5-1	TRBJ1-4	TGCGCCAGCAGCTTGGCCGGGACGGAGAATGAAAAACTGTTTTTT	CASSLAGTENEKLFF
NA	many	TRBV3-1	TRBJ2-7	TGTGCCAGCAGCCAAGAGAGCTACGAGCAGTACTTC	CASSQESYEQYF
NA	few	TRBV11-1	TRBJ2-2	TGTGCCAGCAGCTTAGAGGAGCTGGGAGCCTCGAACACCGGGGAGCTGTTTTTT	CASSLEELGASNTGELFF
TRBD2	few	TRBV6-5	TRBJ2-7	TGTGCCAGCAGTTCCTCACTAGCGGGACACTACGAGCAGTACTTC	CASSSSLAGHYEQYF